Listed here are 20 T cell receptor beta chains from one sample, sequenced in a study of shared clonotypes between healthy human individuals. The table came from immunoSEQ multiplex PCR; TCRdb's copy has only in-frame clones and leaves some out. The table has about 770,000 clones, 72% seen once. Sample: memory CD4+ T cells sorted from blood. As for subset: CD45RA-negative fraction. The receptors were gathered from a woman aged 25 to 45 in good health.

At least ten counts were recorded for this clone. The rearrangement uses TRBV11-2 and TRBJ1-1; D is unclear. The CDR3 has 13 residues. Deletions cut 1 base from V and 5 bases from J, with 8 bases between. Germline V gene sequence: CDR1 SGHAT, CDR2 FQNNGV. CDR3: CASSLGLTTEAFF. The CDR3 bases are TGTGCCAGCAGCTTAGGTCTAACAACTGAAGCTTTCTTT.

V gene TRBV19 combines with J gene TRBJ1-2; D possibly corresponds to TRBD1 (5 bases). V was cut by 3 bases and J by 0 bases, with 17 bases left in between. Germline lookup yields CDR1 LNHDA and CDR2 SQIVND (reference sequence). The CDR3 is made up of 17 amino acids. This CDR3 is CASSIRGRTPTNYGYTF. The CDR3 DNA sequence: TGTGCCAGTAGTATCCGGGGCCGGACACCTACTAACTATGGCTACACCTTC.

The chain employs TRBV7-2 and TRBJ1-2; 10 nucleotides agree with TRBD1. Germline CDR1 is SGHTA and CDR2 is FQGNSA. This CDR3 contains 14 residues. Unmatched junction bases numbered 8, after V lost 6 bases and J lost 7 bases. The CDR3 DNA reads TGTGCCAGCAGTCGGGACAGGGGATTGTTTGGCTACACCTTC. Protein sequence: CASSRDRGLFGYTF. The full variable domain, rest sourced from reference TRBV7-2 and TRBJ1-2, is GAGVSQSPSNKVTEKGKDVELRCDPISGHTALYWYRQSLGQGLEFLIYFQGNSAPDKSGLPSDRFSAERTGGSVSTLTIQRTQQEDSAVYLCASSRDRGLFGYTFGSGTRLTVV.

Comments on this clone: Its ends do not fully match the called genes, so a read error is possible. This chain joins TRBV18 and TRBJ2-7, with D perhaps TRBD1 or TRBD2 (5 bases each). CDR3 length equals 15 residues. Germline CDR1 KGHSH, CDR2 LQKENI. Here the CDR3 reads CASSPLGTRSHEQYF. CDR3 sequence (DNA): TGTGCCAGCTCACCCCTAGGGACCCGCTCCCACGAGCAGTACTTC.

This clone was recorded only once. V is TRBV4-1 and J is TRBJ2-1; D might be TRBD1 (6 bases). This CDR3 region has 17 residues. V lost 3 bases, J lost 2 bases, and 17 bases lay in between. CDR1 and CDR2 (germline): MGHRA, YSYEKL. In nucleotides, the CDR3 is TGCGCCAGCAGCCATACAGGCGGCAGGGGTACCTACAATGAGCAGTTCTTC. Translated: CASSHTGGRGTYNEQFF.

This clone came up once. The chain has TRBV2 and TRBJ1-5; D might be TRBD1 (5 bases). Per germline, CDR1 SNHLY and CDR2 FYNNEI. Trimming cost V 6 bases and J 4 bases, with 7 bases left between them. CDR3 length: 12 residues. The CDR3 region is CASRGENQPQHF. CDR3 coding DNA: TGTGCCAGCAGGGGGGAGAATCAGCCCCAGCATTTT.

A remark on this clone: The identical CDR3 is also encoded by other nucleotide sequences in the sample. This chain connects TRBV7-8 to TRBJ1-1; 8 nucleotides agree with TRBD1. Looked up from germline, CDR1 is SGHVS and CDR2 is FQNEAQ. With V trimmed by 5 bases and J by 6 bases, 5 bases remained unmatched. The CDR3 is made up of 13 amino acids. This CDR3 is CASSPGQGAEAFF. Here the CDR3 DNA reads TGTGCCAGCAGCCCTGGACAGGGCGCTGAAGCTTTCTTT. Based on the CDR3 plus reference TRBV7-8 and TRBJ1-1, the full variable domain is GAGVSQSPRYKVAKRGQDVALRCDPISGHVSLFWYQQALGQGPEFLTYFQNEAQLDKSGLPSDRFFAERPEGSVSTLKIQRTQQEDSAVYLCASSPGQGAEAFFGQGTRLTVV.

As regards this clone: A much larger clone lies one base from this, so it may be a read error. The same CDR3 can be traced to other DNA sequences in this sample. This chain links TRBV25-1 with TRBJ2-5; 8 nucleotides agree with TRBD1. Per the germline V gene, CDR1 is MGHDK and CDR2 is SYGVNS. CDR3 length equals 15 residues. The chain's CDR3 is CASSVPGQVQETQYF. Here the CDR3 DNA reads TGTGCCAGCAGTGTACCGGGACAGGTCCAAGAGACTCAGTACTTC.

This clone was seen once. The rearrangement uses TRBV29-1 and TRBJ2-1, with 9 nucleotides matching TRBD1. The CDR3 contains 12 residues. Looked up from germline, CDR1 is SQVTM and CDR2 is ANQGSEA. V trimming: 8 bases; J trimming: 10 bases; junction bases outside the gene matches: 9. The CDR3 DNA sequence: TGCAGCACCGGGACAGGGAATAGAGAGCAGTTCTTC. It translates to CSTGTGNREQFF.

This clone has a handful of counts. CDR3 in amino acids: CASSYTRVTGANVLTF. CDR3 coding DNA: TGTGCCAGCAGTTACACGAGGGTAACTGGGGCCAACGTCCTGACTTTC. V gene TRBV6-5 combines with J gene TRBJ2-6; D perhaps matches TRBD2 (5 bases). The CDR3 length is 16 residues. Germline values: CDR1 MNHEY, CDR2 SVGAGI. Trimming removed 2 bases from V and 2 bases from J, with 10 bases in between.

V gene TRBV19 combines with J gene TRBJ1-2; TRBD1 matches 8 bases. This CDR3 has 14 amino acids. Losses at the gene ends were 6 bases for V and 8 bases for J; bases not matched to a gene: 11. CDR1 is LNHDA and CDR2 is SQIVND in the germline V gene (reference sequence). The CDR3 spells CASRPGQAPGGYTF. The CDR3 DNA is TGTGCCAGTAGACCGGGACAGGCCCCGGGAGGCTACACCTTC.

The chain couples TRBV28 to TRBJ1-2; TRBD1 agrees at 7 bases. The CDR3 has 16 amino acids. CDR1 MDHEN and CDR2 SYDVKM come from the germline V gene. V was pared by 6 bases and J by 3 bases, with 13 bases of the junction left unmatched. This chain's CDR3 is CASSLQGSGVYYGYTF. The DNA of the CDR3 is TGTGCCAGCAGCCTACAGGGGAGTGGTGTTTACTATGGCTACACCTTC.

The rearrangement joins TRBV6-6 to TRBJ1-4; no firm D call. The CDR3 covers 15 residues. V gave up 5 bases and J gave up 8 bases, with 18 bases separating them. Per the germline V gene, CDR1 is MNHNY and CDR2 is SVGAGI (reference sequence). The chain's CDR3 is CASSGQTSGGEKLFF. The CDR3 DNA sequence: TGTGCCAGCAGTGGGCAGACAAGCGGAGGGGAAAAACTGTTTTTT.

The chain couples TRBV19 to TRBJ1-3; 7 bases map to TRBD1. Per the germline V gene, CDR1 is LNHDA and CDR2 is SQIVND (reference sequence). CDR3 length: 15 residues. After removal of 3 bases from V and 2 bases from J, the junction contained 4 bases not matched to a gene. The CDR3 DNA reads as TGTGCCAGTAGTATCTACAGGGGACCTGGAAACACCATATATTTT. It encodes CASSIYRGPGNTIYF.

This clone was counted between two and nine times. Other DNA sequences in this sample translate to the same CDR3. The chain carries TRBV7-9 and TRBJ2-2; 8 bases map to TRBD1. Germline CDR1 SEHNR, CDR2 FQNEAQ (reference sequence). The CDR3 contains 15 residues. Trimming took 1 base from V and 4 from J; bases not matched to a gene: 2. The CDR3 is CASSLGQGSTGELFF. CDR3 nucleotides: TGTGCCAGCAGCTTAGGACAGGGGAGCACCGGGGAGCTGTTTTTT.

The chain links TRBV6-5 to TRBJ2-5; D might be TRBD1 or TRBD2, each matching 5 bases. V was clipped by 0 bases and J by 8 bases, with 10 bases between them. The CDR3 contains 13 residues. The germline gives CDR1 MNHEY, CDR2 SVGAGI. The CDR3 region is CASSYSRRDTQYF. The CDR3 coding sequence is TGTGCCAGCAGTTACTCCCGCAGGGACACCCAGTACTTC.

This clone was seen just once. This rearrangement joins TRBV2 to TRBJ1-5; D not resolved. Trimming removed 7 bases from V and 1 base from J, with 8 bases in between. Germline V gene lookup returns CDR1 SNHLY and CDR2 FYNNEI. This CDR3 comprises 13 residues. The CDR3 DNA is TGTGCCAGCACCTTTTCCAGCAATCAGCCCCAGCATTTT. It specifies CASTFSSNQPQHF.

The V call is TRBV7-6, the J call TRBJ2-7; D gene unclear. The V gene's germline CDR1 is SGHVS and CDR2 FNYEAQ. The CDR3 runs 12 residues. Trimming stripped 5 bases from V and 2 bases from J, with 7 bases between. The CDR3 here is CASSLLTYEQYF. CDR3 coding DNA: TGTGCCAGCAGCCTACTTACCTACGAGCAGTACTTC.

V is TRBV5-4 and J is TRBJ2-1; TRBD2 might be the D (5 bases). CDR3 length: 17 amino acids. Germline CDR1 SGHNT, CDR2 YYREEE (reference sequence). The V and J ends lost 4 bases and 3 bases respectively, with 20 bases between them. The CDR3: CASSQEHGAAGYNEQFF. The DNA of the CDR3 is TGTGCCAGCAGCCAAGAGCATGGAGCGGCGGGCTACAATGAGCAGTTCTTC.

The chain combines TRBV7-9 with TRBJ2-7; TRBD2 might be the D (7 bases). The germline gives CDR1 SEHNR, CDR2 FQNEAQ (reference sequence). The CDR3 is made up of 14 amino acids. The V end lost 5 bases, the J end lost 2 bases, and 13 bases lay between the germline ends. For the CDR3, the DNA is TGTGCCAGCAGCCGGGGGGCGGCTACCTACGAGCAGTACTTC. Residues: CASSRGAATYEQYF.